These T cell receptor beta chains were read from a single sample in a study of blood T cell repertoires in COVID-19. Assay used: immunoSEQ multiplex PCR; TCRdb lists only in-frame clones, some missing. The data hold some 170,000 clones, with roughly nine tenths observed a single time. Sequenced: peripheral blood. The receptors stem from a man aged 60 to 75 with active or convalescent COVID-19. CDR3s include the opening cysteine and the closing phenylalanine or tryptophan. A D gene is named only where the DNA matches it firmly. Part of the rows lack a size; the others show once, few, many or a class for expanded clones.

TRBJ2-3,TRBV28,NA,NA,15,CASSLNRAGTDTQYF,TGTGCCAGCAGTTTAAACAGGGCCGGCACAGATACGCAGTATTTT
TRBJ1-2,TRBV30,NA,TRBD1,16,CAWSAGQPLPNYGYTF,TGTGCCTGGAGTGCGGGACAGCCACTTCCTAACTATGGCTACACCTTC
TRBJ1-1,TRBV25-1,NA,TRBD1,15,CASSEFGQGNTEAFF,TGTGCCAGCAGTGAATTCGGACAGGGCAACACTGAAGCTTTCTTT
TRBJ2-1,TRBV5-1,NA,NA,16,CASSQAGVSSYNEQFF,TGCGCCAGCAGCCAAGCGGGTGTGAGCTCCTACAATGAGCAGTTCTTC
TRBJ2-2,TRBV27,NA,NA,15,CASSLFRVAVGELFF,TGTGCCAGCAGTTTATTCCGAGTTGCGGTCGGGGAGCTGTTTTTT
TRBJ2-7,TRBV5-1,NA,NA,15,CASSLGSGGTYEQYF,TGCGCCAGCAGCTTGGGGTCGGGCGGGACCTACGAGCAGTACTTC
TRBJ1-5,TRBV5-6,NA,TRBD1,16,CASSFRGLVANQPQHF,TGTGCCAGCAGCTTCAGGGGGCTGGTCGCCAATCAGCCCCAGCATTTT
TRBJ1-4,TRBV5-1,once,NA,15,CASSPVREHREKLFF,TGCGCCAGCAGCCCAGTTCGGGAGCATCGCGAAAAACTGTTTTTT
TRBJ2-6,TRBV27,NA,NA,14,CASSSVSGANVLTF,TGTGCCAGCAGTTCAGTATCTGGGGCCAACGTCCTGACTTTC
TRBJ2-2,TRBV3-1/TRBV3-2,NA,NA,16,CASSQGWLDNTGELFF,TGTGCCAGCAGCCAAGGATGGCTAGATAACACCGGGGAGCTGTTTTTT
TRBJ1-5,TRBV6-5,NA,TRBD1,15,CASRDRGYSNQPQHF,TGTGCCAGCAGAGACAGGGGATATAGCAATCAGCCCCAGCATTTT
TRBJ2-5,TRBV7-2,once,TRBD2,15,CASSLARGYQETQYF,TGTGCCAGCAGCTTAGCGCGGGGGTACCAAGAGACCCAGTACTTC
TRBJ2-7,TRBV11-2,NA,NA,12,CASSSRRIQQYF,TGTGCCAGCAGCTCCCGCAGAATACAGCAGTACTTC
TRBJ2-5,TRBV7-9,NA,TRBD2,15,CASSLQAGGQETQYF,TGTGCCAGCAGCTTACAAGCGGGGGGTCAAGAGACCCAGTACTTC
TRBJ2-7,TRBV7-9,NA,TRBD1,15,CASSLGQGGPDEQYF,TGTGCCAGCAGCCTTGGACAGGGAGGTCCCGACGAGCAGTACTTC
TRBJ2-1,TRBV3-1/TRBV3-2,NA,TRBD2,17,CASSRQLAGSSYNEQFF,TGTGCCAGCAGCCGCCAGCTAGCGGGCAGCTCCTACAATGAGCAGTTCTTC
TRBJ1-5,TRBV19,NA,TRBD1,14,CASSRGTANQPQHF,TGTGCCAGTAGTAGGGGGACAGCGAATCAGCCCCAGCATTTT
TRBJ2-2,TRBV7-9,NA,NA,12,CASSSLLVELFF,TGTGCCAGCAGCTCACTATTGGTGGAGCTGTTTTTT
TRBJ2-7,TRBV4-2,once,TRBD2,16,CASSQDLAGVDYEQYF,TGTGCCAGCAGCCAAGACCTAGCGGGGGTCGACTACGAGCAGTACTTC
TRBJ1-1,TRBV5-1,NA,TRBD1,16,CASSLAGTAMNTEAFF,TGCGCCAGCAGCTTGGCCGGGACAGCGATGAACACTGAAGCTTTCTTT
TRBJ1-6,TRBV19,NA,NA,13,CASSETGNSPLHF,TGTGCCAGTAGTGAGACTGGGAATTCACCCCTCCACTTT
TRBJ2-1,TRBV7-2,once,NA,11,CASSLSVGQFF,TGTGCCAGCAGCTTGAGTGTTGGGCAGTTCTTC
TRBJ2-7,TRBV19,NA,TRBD1,15,CASSIFRDRVREQYF,TGTGCCAGTAGTATATTTCGCGACAGGGTACGAGAGCAGTACTTC
TRBJ1-3,TRBV5-4,NA,NA,15,CASSLAGGAGNTIYF,TGTGCCAGCAGCTTGGCGGGGGGAGCTGGAAACACCATATATTTT
TRBJ1-2,TRBV29-1,NA,TRBD1,14,CSVPTGTGYDGYTF,TGCAGCGTCCCCACCGGGACAGGATATGATGGCTACACCTTC
TRBJ2-5,TRBV30,NA,TRBD2,15,CAFRRGGGGQETQYF,TGTGCCTTCCGGCGGGGGGGCGGGGGCCAAGAGACCCAGTACTTC
TRBJ1-2,TRBV7-2,NA,NA,16,CASSLAAGPSNYGYTF,TGTGCCAGCAGCTTAGCGGCAGGGCCTTCTAACTATGGCTACACCTTC
TRBJ1-1,TRBV7-5,NA,NA,11,CVRSSKLEAFF,TGTGTCAGAAGTTCGAAACTTGAAGCTTTCTTT
TRBJ1-5,TRBV20-1,NA,NA,12,CSASTADQPQHF,TGCAGTGCTAGTACAGCAGATCAGCCCCAGCATTTT
TRBJ1-4,TRBV2,NA,NA,13,CASSRGVEEKLFF,TGTGCCAGCAGTCGGGGGGTTGAGGAAAAACTGTTTTTT
TRBJ2-2,TRBV14,NA,NA,14,CASSQGPPTGELFF,TGTGCCAGCAGCCAAGGTCCCCCTACCGGGGAGCTGTTTTTT
TRBJ2-6,TRBV5-1,NA,TRBD2,17,CASSLQGGSSGANVLTF,TGCGCCAGCAGCTTGCAGGGAGGGTCCTCTGGGGCCAACGTCCTGACTTTC
TRBJ1-2,TRBV6-4,NA,NA,16,CASSSGQGPPNYGYTF,TGTGCCAGCAGTTCTGGGCAGGGCCCTCCGAACTATGGCTACACCTTC
TRBJ2-1,TRBV19,NA,NA,16,CASSTVDRGFHNEQFF,TGTGCCAGTAGTACCGTGGACCGGGGGTTTCACAATGAGCAGTTCTTC